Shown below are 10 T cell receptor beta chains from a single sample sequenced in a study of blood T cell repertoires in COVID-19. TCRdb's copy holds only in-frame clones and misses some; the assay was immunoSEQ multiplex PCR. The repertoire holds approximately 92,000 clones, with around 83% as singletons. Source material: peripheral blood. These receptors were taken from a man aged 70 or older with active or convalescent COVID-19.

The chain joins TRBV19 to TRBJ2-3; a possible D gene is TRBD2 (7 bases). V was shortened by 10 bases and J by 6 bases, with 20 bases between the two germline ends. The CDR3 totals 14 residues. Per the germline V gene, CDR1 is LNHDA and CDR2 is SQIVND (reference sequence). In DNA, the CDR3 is TGTGCCACCAACGGGGGGCACAGGAGCGATACGCAGTATTTT. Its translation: CATNGGHRSDTQYF.

CDR3 sequence reads: CASSYMYSTGELFF. In DNA form, the CDR3 reads TGTGCCAGCAGTTATATGTACAGTACCGGGGAGCTGTTTTTT. V and J are TRBV6-2 or TRBV6-3 and TRBJ2-2; D uncertain. Trimming took off 3 bases at V and 5 bases at J, with 10 bases between the two ends. Germline-derived CDR1 and CDR2 are MNHEY and SVGEGT. The CDR3 contains 14 residues.

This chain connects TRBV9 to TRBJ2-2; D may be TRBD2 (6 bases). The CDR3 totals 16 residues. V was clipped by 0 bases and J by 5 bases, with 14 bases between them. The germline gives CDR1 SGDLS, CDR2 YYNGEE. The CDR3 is CASSVAGTEGTGELFF. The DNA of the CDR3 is TGTGCCAGCAGCGTAGCCGGGACGGAGGGGACCGGGGAGCTGTTTTTT.

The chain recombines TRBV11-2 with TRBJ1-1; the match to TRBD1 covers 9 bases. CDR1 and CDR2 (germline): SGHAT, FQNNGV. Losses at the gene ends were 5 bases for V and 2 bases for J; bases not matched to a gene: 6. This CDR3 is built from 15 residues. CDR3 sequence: CASSNRDRANTEAFF. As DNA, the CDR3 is TGTGCCAGCAGCAACAGGGACAGGGCAAACACTGAAGCTTTCTTT.

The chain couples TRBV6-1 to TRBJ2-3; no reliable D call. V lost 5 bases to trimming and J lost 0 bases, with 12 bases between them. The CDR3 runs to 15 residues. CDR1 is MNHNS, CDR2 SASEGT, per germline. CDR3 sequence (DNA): TGTGCCAGCAGTCCCCTGGTACTCAGCACAGATACGCAGTATTTT. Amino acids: CASSPLVLSTDTQYF.

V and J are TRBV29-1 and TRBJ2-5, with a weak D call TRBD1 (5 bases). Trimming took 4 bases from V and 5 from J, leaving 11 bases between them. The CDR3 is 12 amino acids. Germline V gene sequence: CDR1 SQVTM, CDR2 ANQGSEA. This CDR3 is CSVVSGSETQYF. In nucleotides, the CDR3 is TGCAGCGTTGTTTCAGGGTCTGAGACCCAGTACTTC.

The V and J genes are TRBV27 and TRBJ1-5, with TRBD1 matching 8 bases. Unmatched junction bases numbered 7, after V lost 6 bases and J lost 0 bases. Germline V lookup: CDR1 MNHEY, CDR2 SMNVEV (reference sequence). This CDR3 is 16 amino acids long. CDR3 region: CASSPRTGSSNQPQHF. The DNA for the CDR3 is TGTGCCAGCAGCCCCAGGACAGGGTCTAGCAATCAGCCCCAGCATTTT.

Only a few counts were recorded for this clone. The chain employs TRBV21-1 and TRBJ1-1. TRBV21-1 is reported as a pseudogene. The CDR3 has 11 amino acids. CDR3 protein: CASLAGDEAFF. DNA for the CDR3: TGTGCCAGCCTAGCGGGGGATGAAGCTTTCTTT.

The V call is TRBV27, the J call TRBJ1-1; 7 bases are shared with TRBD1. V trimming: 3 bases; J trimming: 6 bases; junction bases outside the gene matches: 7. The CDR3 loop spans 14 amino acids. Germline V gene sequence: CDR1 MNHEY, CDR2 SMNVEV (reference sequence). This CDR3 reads CASSFMGQSSEAFF. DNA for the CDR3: TGTGCCAGCAGTTTTATGGGACAGTCTTCTGAAGCTTTCTTT.

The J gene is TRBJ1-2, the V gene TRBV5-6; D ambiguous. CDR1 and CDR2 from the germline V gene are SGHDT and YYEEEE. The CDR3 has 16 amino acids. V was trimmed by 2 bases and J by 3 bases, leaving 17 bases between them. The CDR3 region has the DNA TGTGCCAGCAGCTTAGATATGATCTCTCGGGACTATGGCTACACCTTC. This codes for CASSLDMISRDYGYTF.